The 7 T cell receptor beta chains below were found in one sample sequenced in a study of early T cells in non-severe SARS-CoV-2 infection. TCRdb reanalysed the 5' RACE reads using MiXCR and keeps one entry per CDR3 protein. The sample has 55,000 to 85,000 distinct CDR3 sequences; roughly an eighth are singletons. Specimen: whole blood. These receptors were obtained from an adult who was a healthcare worker with PCR-confirmed SARS-CoV-2 infection or an uninfected control (not recorded which).

This chain joins TRBV7-2 and TRBJ2-1; no clear D gene. Germline V gene lookup returns CDR1 SGHTA and CDR2 FQGNSA. The CDR3 extends over 15 amino acids. Trimming left V 2 bases short and J 6 bases short, with 14 bases between. The CDR3 region is CASSLTAFLINEQFF. In DNA, the CDR3 is TGTGCCAGCAGCTTAACGGCCTTCTTGATCAATGAGCAGTTCTTC.

This clonotype was seen more than once but under ten times. The chain is built from TRBV20-1 and TRBJ2-1; 12 positions agree with TRBD1. V dropped 5 bases and J dropped 7; count of bases not matched to a gene: 9. Germline V lookup: CDR1 DFQATT, CDR2 SNEGSKA (reference sequence). This CDR3 contains 15 residues. The CDR3 sequence: CSAFWAGQGANEQFF. The CDR3 region has the DNA TGCAGTGCTTTTTGGGCGGGACAGGGGGCAAATGAGCAGTTCTTC.

The sample holds many counts of this clonotype. V usage is TRBV25-1 and J usage is TRBJ2-7; D remains ambiguous. Germline values: CDR1 MGHDK, CDR2 SYGVNS. V was trimmed by 3 bases and J by 0 bases, leaving 9 bases between them. There are 14 residues in the CDR3. CDR3 sequence (DNA): TGTGCCAGCAGTGACGCGGACCTCTCCTACGAGCAGTACTTC. Translated: CASSDADLSYEQYF.

This clonotype was recorded at least ten times. This chain links TRBV6-4 with TRBJ1-2, with no clear D. This CDR3 has 12 residues. Germline CDR1 is MRHNA and CDR2 is SNTAGT. The V end lost 4 bases, the J end lost 7 bases, and 10 bases lay between the germline ends. The CDR3 bases are TGTGCCAGCAGTGCGGCGGGGTTTGGCTACACCTTC. Protein sequence: CASSAAGFGYTF.

This clonotype was observed a handful of times. The rearrangement joins TRBV29-1 to TRBJ2-7; D might be TRBD1 (6 bases). Germline CDR1 SQVTM, CDR2 ANQGSEA. CDR3 length: 12 residues. V lost 6 bases and J lost 6, with 15 bases in between. The CDR3 coding sequence is TGCAGCGTCACAGGGTCGGTTGGCGAGCAGTACTTC. Translation gives CSVTGSVGEQYF.

This clonotype turned up a few times. The CDR3 sequence: CSARVGAGTEAFF. CDR3 in DNA: TGCAGCGCCCGCGTGGGGGCCGGTACTGAAGCTTTCTTT. The V gene is TRBV29-1, the J gene TRBJ1-1, with TRBD1 as a possible D gene (6 bases). V shed 7 bases and J shed 5 bases, with 17 bases lying between them. Germline CDR1 is SQVTM and CDR2 is ANQGSEA. The CDR3 sequence is 13 residues long.

The rearrangement uses TRBV7-2 and TRBJ1-5, with D possibly being TRBD1 (5 bases). This CDR3 is 15 amino acids long. The V gene's germline CDR1 is SGHTA and CDR2 FQGNSA. Trimming cost V 1 base and J 3 bases, with 10 bases left between them. The CDR3 DNA follows: TGTGCCAGCAGCTTAGGATTGACAGTCAATCAGCCCCAGCATTTT. Amino acids: CASSLGLTVNQPQHF.